These T cell receptor beta chains were read from a single sample in a study of beta chain features in type 1 diabetes. Only in-frame clones appear in the TCRdb table, and some are missing; sequencing was by immunoSEQ multiplex PCR. Among 300,000 to 350,000 clones, 6.5% to 10% were seen once, and the ten largest hold less than 0.5%. Sequencing was done on a sample of central memory CD4+ T cells from blood. The source of these receptors is a young woman in good health. The CDR3 runs from the conserved cysteine through the conserved F or W. A D gene is named only where the DNA matches it firmly. A clone size is listed for some rows: how often the clone was seen (once, few, many), or a class if it is expanded.

size	D	V	J	DNA	CDR3
few	.	TRBV10-3	TRBJ2-5	TGTGCCATCAGTGAGTTGGACAAAGAGACCCAGTACTTC	CAISELDKETQYF
.	TRBD1	TRBV7-9	TRBJ1-2	TGTGCCAGCACCGAACAGGGGAATGGCTACACCTTC	CASTEQGNGYTF
many	.	TRBV7-2	TRBJ1-5	TGTGCCAGCAGCTTAACAGGCAATCAGCCCCAGCATTTT	CASSLTGNQPQHF
.	TRBD1	TRBV9	TRBJ1-4	TGTGCCAGCAGCCCGTACCGGGACAGGCCTGCAACTAATGAAAAACTGTTTTTT	CASSPYRDRPATNEKLFF
.	TRBD1	TRBV5-1	TRBJ2-5	TGCGCCAGCACACAAGGACAGGGCCAAGAGACCCAGTACTTC	CASTQGQGQETQYF
few	.	TRBV5-6	TRBJ1-4	TGTGCCAGTAGGGACACAAAGAATGAAAAACTGTTTTTT	CASRDTKNEKLFF
few	.	TRBV2	TRBJ2-7	TGTGCCAGCAAAGAGACCTACGAGCAGTACTTC	CASKETYEQYF
many	.	TRBV4-3	TRBJ2-2	TGCGCCAGCAGCCAAGATCCGGGGCAGGCCGTTAAGACCGGGGAGCTGTTTTTT	CASSQDPGQAVKTGELFF
few	.	TRBV5-6	TRBJ2-1	TGTGCCAGCAGTCGACATGACTATGAGCAGTTCTTC	CASSRHDYEQFF
.	.	TRBV28	TRBJ2-1	TGTGCCAGCAGTTTCAGGGGGTGGCGGGAAAGCAACTCCTACAATGAGCAGTTCTTC	CASSFRGWRESNSYNEQFF
few	.	TRBV11-1	TRBJ2-7	TGTGCCAGCAGCTCAGAGGTCCGCGCGCAGTACTTC	CASSSEVRAQYF
.	.	TRBV28	TRBJ2-3	TGTGCCAGCAGAGGGAGCGGCGGCAGACGCACAGATACGCAGTATTTT	CASRGSGGRRTDTQYF
.	TRBD2	TRBV4-3	TRBJ2-3	TGCGCCAGCAGCCGAGCCGGCGGGAGCGGGAGCCCCACAGATACGCAGTATTTT	CASSRAGGSGSPTDTQYF
few	.	TRBV7-2	TRBJ2-6	TGTGCCAGCAGCTTATCCCCAGTTGGGACTGGGGCCAACGTCCTGACTTTC	CASSLSPVGTGANVLTF
few	.	TRBV9	TRBJ1-1	TGTGCCAGCAGCTCACAGTCTTGGAACACTGAAGCTTTCTTT	CASSSQSWNTEAFF
few	TRBD1	TRBV7-9	TRBJ1-2	TGTGCCAGCAGCCGCGGGACAGGGGGGCCCTATGGCTACACCTTC	CASSRGTGGPYGYTF
.	.	TRBV7-2	TRBJ2-1	TGTGCCAGCAGCTTCCAGCTCACTGAGCAGTTCTTC	CASSFQLTEQFF
many	TRBD2	TRBV2	TRBJ2-1	TGTGCCAGCCTGGCCGGGCTAGCGGGGAGTTACAATGAGCAGTTCTTC	CASLAGLAGSYNEQFF
.	.	TRBV5-6	TRBJ1-3	TGTGCCAGCAGAGGTACAGGGTCCACTGGAAACACCATATATTTT	CASRGTGSTGNTIYF
few	.	TRBV7-9	TRBJ2-5	TGTGCCAGCAGCTTTGGCGGGACCCAGTACTTC	CASSFGGTQYF
.	TRBD2	TRBV13	TRBJ2-3	TGTGCCAGCAGCTTAGCCGGGAGGGCGACAGATACGCAGTATTTT	CASSLAGRATDTQYF
.	.	TRBV7-9	TRBJ2-5	TGTGCCAGCAGCTTAGTACCGGGACGGCAAGAGACCCAGTACTTC	CASSLVPGRQETQYF
many	.	TRBV5-6	TRBJ2-3	TGTGCCAGCAGCTTACAGGCGAATACGCAGTATTTT	CASSLQANTQYF
once	.	TRBV5-1	TRBJ1-1	TGCGCCAGCAGCTTCGAGCTAGACACTGAAGCTTTCTTT	CASSFELDTEAFF
.	.	TRBV11-3	TRBJ2-1	TGTGCCAGCAGCTTACTCCGGAACAATGAGCAGTTCTTC	CASSLLRNNEQFF
many	.	TRBV2	TRBJ2-3	TGTGCCAGCAGAACATCCGGACTCCCCGTTTTCCCCGGTACGCAGTATTTT	CASRTSGLPVFPGTQYF
few	.	TRBV28	TRBJ2-3	TGTGCCAGCAGTTCCCGCACAGATACGCAGTATTTT	CASSSRTDTQYF
few	.	TRBV27	TRBJ1-5	TGTGCCAGCAGTACGTGCGGGGGGGAGCAGCCCCAGCATTTT	CASSTCGGEQPQHF
few	.	TRBV13	TRBJ1-1	TGTGCCAGCAGCTTAGCGGCAGGACATGAACGGCCTGAAGCTTTCTTT	CASSLAAGHERPEAFF
.	.	TRBV28	TRBJ2-7	TGTGCCAGCAGAGGATTCTACTACGAGCAGTACTTC	CASRGFYYEQYF